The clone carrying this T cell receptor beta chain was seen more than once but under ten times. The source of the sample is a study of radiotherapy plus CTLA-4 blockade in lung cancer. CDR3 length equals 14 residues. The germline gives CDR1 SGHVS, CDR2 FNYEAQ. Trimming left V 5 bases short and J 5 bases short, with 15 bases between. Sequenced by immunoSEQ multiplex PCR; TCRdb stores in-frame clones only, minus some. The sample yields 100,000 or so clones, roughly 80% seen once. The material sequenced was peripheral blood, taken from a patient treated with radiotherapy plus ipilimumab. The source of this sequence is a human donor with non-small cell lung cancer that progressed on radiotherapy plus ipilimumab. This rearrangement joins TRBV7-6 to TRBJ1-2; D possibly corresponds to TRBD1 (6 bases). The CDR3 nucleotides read TGTGCCAGCAGCGCCCTTGGCCAGGGGTATGGCTACACCTTC. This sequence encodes CASSALGQGYGYTF. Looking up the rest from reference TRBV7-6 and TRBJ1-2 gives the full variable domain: GAGVSQSPRYKVTKRGQDVALRCDPISGHVSLYWYRQALGQGPEFLTYFNYEAQQDKSGLPNDRFSAERPEGSISTLTIQRTEQRDSAMYRCASSALGQGYGYTFGSGTRLTVV.